A selection of T cell receptor beta chains follows, all from one sample in a study of T cells after yellow fever vaccination. TCRdb analysed the 5' RACE reads with MiXCR anew, one entry per CDR3 protein. This sample has more than 95,000 distinct CDR3 sequences, with about 7.4% found just once. The source material was CD4+ T cells sorted from PBMCs, sampled approximately 11 days after the first yellow fever vaccination. The receptors shown here come from a man younger than 35 who received the YFV17D yellow fever vaccine. CDR3s include the opening cysteine and the closing phenylalanine or tryptophan. Each record gives: V gene, J gene, D gene, clone size, CDR3 protein, CDR3 DNA. A D gene is named only where the DNA matches it firmly. Clone size, where shown, is once, few, many, or a class for clones that have expanded.

>TRBV6-5|TRBJ1-5|-|many
CASRGGTHQPQHF
TGTGCCAGCAGGGGGGGAACTCATCAGCCCCAGCATTTT
>TRBV20-1|TRBJ2-1|TRBD2|many
CSASGGQPYNEQFF
TGCAGTGCCAGCGGGGGACAACCCTACAATGAGCAGTTCTTC
>TRBV2|TRBJ1-5|-|many
CASGRRQGNQPQHF
TGTGCCAGCGGCCGAAGACAGGGCAATCAGCCCCAGCATTTT
>TRBV24-1|TRBJ2-1|TRBD2|many
CATSDSGTSGYNEQFF
TGTGCCACCAGTGATTCCGGGACTAGCGGATACAATGAGCAGTTCTTC
>TRBV18|TRBJ2-1|-|-
CASSPVRGKYNEQFF
TGTGCCAGCTCACCAGTAAGGGGAAAATACAATGAGCAGTTCTTC
>TRBV6-6|TRBJ1-2|-|many
CASSYGQGGYTF
TGTGCCAGCAGTTACGGGCAGGGTGGCTACACCTTC
>TRBV7-9|TRBJ1-1|-|many
CASSLARGTNEAFF
TGTGCCAGCAGCTTAGCACGAGGGACCAATGAAGCTTTCTTT
>TRBV28|TRBJ2-5|-|many
CASSLSPGLGGLAETQYF
TGTGCCAGCAGTTTATCCCCGGGCCTAGGGGGGTTGGCAGAGACCCAGTACTTC
>TRBV12-3/TRBV12-4|TRBJ2-5|TRBD1|many
CASSATGTGGRETQYF
TGTGCCAGCAGTGCGACTGGGACAGGGGGTCGAGAGACCCAGTACTTC
>TRBV4-2|TRBJ2-7|-|many
CASSLMGSSYEQYF
TGTGCCAGCAGCCTCATGGGCAGCTCCTACGAGCAGTACTTC
>TRBV5-1|TRBJ2-3|TRBD2|many
CASSPAGSTDTQYF
TGCGCCAGCAGCCCAGCGGGGAGCACAGATACGCAGTATTTT
>TRBV12-3/TRBV12-4|TRBJ2-7|-|many
CASSLLRVTYEQYF
TGTGCCAGCAGTTTACTCAGGGTCACCTACGAGCAGTACTTC
>TRBV5-4|TRBJ2-3|TRBD2|many
CASSSGGAGTDTQYF
TGTGCCAGCAGCAGCGGGGGGGCTGGCACAGATACGCAGTATTTT
>TRBV5-1|TRBJ2-5|-|many
CASSFNTRFQETQYF
TGCGCCAGCAGCTTCAATACAAGATTTCAAGAGACCCAGTACTTC
>TRBV24-1|TRBJ2-3|-|many
CATATGQADTQYF
TGTGCCACCGCCACAGGACAAGCAGATACGCAGTATTTT
>TRBV7-2|TRBJ1-2|TRBD1|few
CASSSRTGDGYTF
TGTGCCAGCAGCTCAAGGACAGGAGATGGCTACACCTTC
>TRBV4-1|TRBJ1-1|-|many
CASSQVPGITEAFF
TGCGCCAGCAGCCAAGTGCCGGGTATCACTGAAGCTTTCTTT
>TRBV5-4|TRBJ2-1|-|few
CASSSPKGPKGEQFF
TGTGCCAGCAGCTCCCCTAAGGGCCCAAAAGGAGAGCAGTTCTTC
>TRBV5-1|TRBJ2-3|-|many
CASSLGAGDTDTQYF
TGCGCCAGCAGCTTGGGGGCAGGGGACACAGATACGCAGTATTTT
>TRBV19|TRBJ1-2|-|many
CASWRSNRGYGYTF
TGTGCCAGTTGGCGTAGCAACAGAGGCTATGGCTACACCTTC
>TRBV5-1|TRBJ2-6|-|few
CASSQQPSGANVLTF
TGCGCCAGCAGCCAACAGCCCTCTGGGGCCAACGTCCTGACTTTC
>TRBV28|TRBJ2-2|-|many
CASSLMTANTGELFF
TGTGCCAGCAGTTTAATGACAGCAAACACCGGGGAGCTGTTTTTT
>TRBV7-8|TRBJ1-1|-|many
CASSSQRGGALGTEAFF
TGTGCCAGCAGCTCACAAAGAGGGGGGGCCTTGGGCACTGAAGCTTTCTTT
>TRBV3-1|TRBJ1-5|TRBD1|many
CASSQDTGANQPQHF
TGTGCCAGCAGCCAAGATACAGGGGCCAATCAGCCCCAGCATTTT
>TRBV5-1|TRBJ2-1|-|many
CASSLQGPQFF
TGCGCCAGCAGCTTACAGGGTCCACAGTTCTTC
>TRBV18|TRBJ1-2|-|-
CASSPSQGNYGYTF
TGTGCCAGCTCACCTTCCCAGGGGAACTATGGCTACACCTTC
>TRBV20-1|TRBJ1-2|TRBD1|many
CSAAPGQGTYGYTF
TGCAGTGCAGCACCGGGACAGGGGACTTATGGCTACACCTTC
>TRBV3-1|TRBJ2-5|TRBD2|many
CASSQDLSSGGEETQYF
TGTGCCAGCAGCCAAGATCTAAGTAGCGGGGGAGAAGAGACCCAGTACTTC
>TRBV29-1|TRBJ2-7|-|many
CSVESQLSYEQYF
TGCAGCGTTGAGAGCCAGCTATCCTACGAGCAGTACTTC